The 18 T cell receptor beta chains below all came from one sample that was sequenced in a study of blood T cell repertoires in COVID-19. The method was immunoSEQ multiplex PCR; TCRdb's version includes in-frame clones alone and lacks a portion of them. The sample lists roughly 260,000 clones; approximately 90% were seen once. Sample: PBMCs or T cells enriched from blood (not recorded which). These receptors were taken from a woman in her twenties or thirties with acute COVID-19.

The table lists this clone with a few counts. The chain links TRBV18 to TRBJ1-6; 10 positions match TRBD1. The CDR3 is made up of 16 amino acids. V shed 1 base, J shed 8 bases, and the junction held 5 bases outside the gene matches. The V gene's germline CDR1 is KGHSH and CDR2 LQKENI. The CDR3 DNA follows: TGTGCCAGCTCACCACGGACAGGGGGTCGAGATTCACCCCTCCACTTT. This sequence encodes CASSPRTGGRDSPLHF.

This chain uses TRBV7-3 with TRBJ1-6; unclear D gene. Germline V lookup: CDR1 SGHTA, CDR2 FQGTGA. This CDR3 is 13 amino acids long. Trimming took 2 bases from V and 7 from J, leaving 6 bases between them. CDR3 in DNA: TGTGCCAGCAGCTTATTCGAGAATTCACCCCTCCACTTT. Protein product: CASSLFENSPLHF. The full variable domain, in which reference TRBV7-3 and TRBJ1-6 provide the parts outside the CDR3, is GAGVSQTPSNKVTEKGKYVELRCDPISGHTALYWYRQSLGQGPEFLIYFQGTGAADDSGLPNDRFFAVRPEGSVSTLKIQRTERGDSAVYLCASSLFENSPLHFGNGTRLTVT.

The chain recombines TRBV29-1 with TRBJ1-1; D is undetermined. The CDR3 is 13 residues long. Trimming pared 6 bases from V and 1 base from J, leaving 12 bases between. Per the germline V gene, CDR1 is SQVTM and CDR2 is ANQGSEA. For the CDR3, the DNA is TGCAGCGTCGGGGTAGGAGGGAACACTGAAGCTTTCTTT. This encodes CSVGVGGNTEAFF.

The CDR3 loop is CAWRQGEDEQYF. In DNA form, the CDR3 reads TGTGCCTGGAGACAGGGGGAAGACGAGCAGTACTTC. The chain links TRBV30 to TRBJ2-7, with 8 positions matching TRBD1. The length of the CDR3 is 12 residues. CDR1 is GTSNPN, CDR2 SVGIG, per germline (reference sequence). J gave up 5 bases and V 3 bases, and 3 bases lay outside the gene matches.

CDR3 nucleotide sequence: TGTGCCACACGGACAGGGGGCTACAATGAGCAGTTCTTC. Translation gives CATRTGGYNEQFF. J is TRBJ2-1 and V is TRBV10-3, with 10 bases aligning to TRBD1. V lost 10 bases, J lost 3 bases, and 3 bases stayed unmatched. The CDR3 extends over 13 amino acids. Per germline, CDR1 ENHRY and CDR2 SYGVKD.

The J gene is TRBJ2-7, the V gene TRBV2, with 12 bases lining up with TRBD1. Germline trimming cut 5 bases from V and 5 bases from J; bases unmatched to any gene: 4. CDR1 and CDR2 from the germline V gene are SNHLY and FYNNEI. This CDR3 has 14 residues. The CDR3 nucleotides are TGTGCCAGCAGTCGGGGACAGGGGGCGCACGAGCAGTACTTC. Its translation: CASSRGQGAHEQYF.

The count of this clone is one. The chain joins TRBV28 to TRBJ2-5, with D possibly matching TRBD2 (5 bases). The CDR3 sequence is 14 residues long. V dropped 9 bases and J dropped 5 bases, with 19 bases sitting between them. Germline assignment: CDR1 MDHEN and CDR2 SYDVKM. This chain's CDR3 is CASKRGGPGETQYF. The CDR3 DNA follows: TGTGCCAGTAAACGAGGTGGCCCGGGGGAGACCCAGTACTTC.

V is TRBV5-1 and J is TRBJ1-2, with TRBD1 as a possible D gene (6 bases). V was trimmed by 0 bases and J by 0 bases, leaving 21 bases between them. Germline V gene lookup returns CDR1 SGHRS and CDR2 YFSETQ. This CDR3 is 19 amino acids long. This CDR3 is CASSLVVRTGSGPNYGYTF. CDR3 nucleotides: TGCGCCAGCAGCTTGGTGGTCCGTACAGGGAGTGGGCCTAACTATGGCTACACCTTC.

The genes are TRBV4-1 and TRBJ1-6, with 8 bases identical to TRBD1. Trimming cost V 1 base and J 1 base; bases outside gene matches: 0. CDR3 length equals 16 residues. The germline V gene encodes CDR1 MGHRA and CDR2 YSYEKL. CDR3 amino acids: CASSQGQGSYNSPLHF. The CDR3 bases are TGCGCCAGCAGCCAAGGACAGGGGTCCTATAATTCACCCCTCCACTTT.

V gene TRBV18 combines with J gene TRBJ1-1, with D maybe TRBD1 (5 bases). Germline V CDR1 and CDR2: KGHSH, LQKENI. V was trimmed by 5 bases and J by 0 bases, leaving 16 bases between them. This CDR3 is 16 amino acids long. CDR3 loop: CASSGVQGTMNTEAFF. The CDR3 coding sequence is TGTGCCAGCTCAGGTGTGCAGGGCACAATGAACACTGAAGCTTTCTTT.

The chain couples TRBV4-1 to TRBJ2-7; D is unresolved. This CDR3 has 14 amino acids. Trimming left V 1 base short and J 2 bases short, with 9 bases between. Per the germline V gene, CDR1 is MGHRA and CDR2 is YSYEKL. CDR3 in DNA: TGCGCCAGCAGCCAAGTAGGCGGTACCTACGAGCAGTACTTC. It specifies CASSQVGGTYEQYF.

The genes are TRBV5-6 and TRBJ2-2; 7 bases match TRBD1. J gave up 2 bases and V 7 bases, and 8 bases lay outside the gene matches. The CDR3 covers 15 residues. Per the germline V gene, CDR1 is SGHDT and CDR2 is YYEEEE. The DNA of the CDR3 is TGTGCCAGCGATGGTGGGACAGTAAACACCGGGGAGCTGTTTTTT. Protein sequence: CASDGGTVNTGELFF.

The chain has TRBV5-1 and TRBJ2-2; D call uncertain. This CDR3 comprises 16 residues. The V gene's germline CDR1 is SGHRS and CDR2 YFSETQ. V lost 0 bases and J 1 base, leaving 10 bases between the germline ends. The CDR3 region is CASSLELTLNTGELFF. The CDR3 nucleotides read TGCGCCAGCAGCTTGGAGTTGACACTGAACACCGGGGAGCTGTTTTTT.

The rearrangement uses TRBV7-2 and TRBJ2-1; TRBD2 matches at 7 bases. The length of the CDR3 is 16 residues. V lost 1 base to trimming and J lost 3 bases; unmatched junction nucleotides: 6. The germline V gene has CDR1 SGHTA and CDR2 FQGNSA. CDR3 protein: CASSLVGGAVYNEQFF. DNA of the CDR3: TGTGCCAGCAGCTTAGTGGGAGGGGCAGTCTACAATGAGCAGTTCTTC.

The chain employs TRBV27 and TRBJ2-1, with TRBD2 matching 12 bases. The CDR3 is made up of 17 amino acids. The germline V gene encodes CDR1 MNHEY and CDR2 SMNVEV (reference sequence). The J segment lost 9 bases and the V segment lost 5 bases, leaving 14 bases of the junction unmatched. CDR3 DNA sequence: TGTGCCAGCAGTGTCATCGGGACTAGCGGGCCATCGGGTGAGCAGTTCTTC. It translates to CASSVIGTSGPSGEQFF.

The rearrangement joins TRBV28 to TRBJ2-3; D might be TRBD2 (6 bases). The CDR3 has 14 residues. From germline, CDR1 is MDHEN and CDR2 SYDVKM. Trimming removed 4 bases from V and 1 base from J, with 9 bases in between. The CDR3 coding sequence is TGTGCCAGCAGTTCCGGGGGAGGCACAGATACGCAGTATTTT. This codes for CASSSGGGTDTQYF. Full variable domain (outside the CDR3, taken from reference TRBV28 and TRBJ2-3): DVKVTQSSRYLVKRTGEKVFLECVQDMDHENMFWYRQDPGLGLRLIYFSYDVKMKEKGDIPEGYSVSREKKERFSLILESASTNQTSMYLCASSSGGGTDTQYFGPGTRLTVL.

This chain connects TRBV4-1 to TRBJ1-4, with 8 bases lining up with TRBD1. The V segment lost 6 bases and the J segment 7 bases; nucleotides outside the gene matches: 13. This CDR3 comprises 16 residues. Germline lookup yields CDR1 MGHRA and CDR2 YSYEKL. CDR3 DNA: TGCGCCAGCAGTACGCCGCCCACAGGGGGACCTGAAAAACTGTTTTTT. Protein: CASSTPPTGGPEKLFF.

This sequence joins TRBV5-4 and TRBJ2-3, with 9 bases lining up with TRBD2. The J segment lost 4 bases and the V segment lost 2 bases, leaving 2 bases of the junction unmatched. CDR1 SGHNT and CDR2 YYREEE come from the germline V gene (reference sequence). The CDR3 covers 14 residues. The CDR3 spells CASSFGGGADTQYF. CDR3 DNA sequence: TGTGCCAGCAGCTTCGGCGGGGGGGCAGATACGCAGTATTTT.